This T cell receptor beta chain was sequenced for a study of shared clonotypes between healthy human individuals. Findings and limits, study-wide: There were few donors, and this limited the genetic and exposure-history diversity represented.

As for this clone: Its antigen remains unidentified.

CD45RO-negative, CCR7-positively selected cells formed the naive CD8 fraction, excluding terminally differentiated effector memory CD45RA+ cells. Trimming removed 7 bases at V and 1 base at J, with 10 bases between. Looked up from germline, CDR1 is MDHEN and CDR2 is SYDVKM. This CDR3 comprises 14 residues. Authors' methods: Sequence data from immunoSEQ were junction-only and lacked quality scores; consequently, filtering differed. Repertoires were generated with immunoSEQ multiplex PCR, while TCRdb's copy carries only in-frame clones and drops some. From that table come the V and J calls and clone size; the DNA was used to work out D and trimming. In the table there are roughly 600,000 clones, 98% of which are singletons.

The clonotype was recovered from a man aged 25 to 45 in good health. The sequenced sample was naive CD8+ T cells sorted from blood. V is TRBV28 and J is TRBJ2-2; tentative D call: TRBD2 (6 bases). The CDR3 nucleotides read TGTGCCAGCATCCCGGGACTGAACACCGGGGAGCTGTTTTTT. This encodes CASIPGLNTGELFF.